This T cell receptor beta chain was captured by sequencing in a study of monozygotic twins with inflammatory bowel disease (dated by TCRdb to the late 2010s). Context from the whole study: In total, around 28 monozygotic twin pairs made up the full study: 19 Danish pairs, all IBD-discordant, plus nine German pairs, of which four were IBD-concordant and five were IBD-discordant. The search for disease-associated traits relied mainly on comparing IBD patients with their genetically identical healthy co-twins within discordant pairs. Each individual had, on average, about 151 000 unique TCRalpha sequences and 181 000 unique TCRbeta sequences available for analysis.

The CDR3, from cysteine to phenylalanine, totals 15 residues. This entry has no DNA. Looking up the germline V gene yields CDR1 LGHNA and CDR2 YNFKEQ. A remark on this clonotype: Its antigen remains undetermined.

What the study reported, not specific to this receptor: No single strong signal or clonotype linked to IBD turned up in the results, so the idea that one exists was not supported. Distinction between different T cell subtypes could not be achieved in the analysis. Measured by the inverse Simpson index, TCRbeta repertoire diversity was lower in IBD patients than in their healthy co-twins. Because patients were on differing immunosuppressive treatments, the repertoires may have picked up extra background noise and inter-individual variability. Compared with healthy twins, IBD patients had fewer clonotypes in common with other individuals, a difference most pronounced in patients showing signs of disease activity. Repertoire similarity did not differ between concordant and discordant twins, possibly due to limited statistical power.

A roughly 2.7 ml peripheral blood sample was drawn into PAXgene tubes per donor and stored at -80°C. Total RNA was isolated from whole blood with the PAXgene blood miRNA kit on an automated QIAcube, without T cell sorting. Deep TCRalpha and TCRbeta repertoire profiling with unique molecular barcoding was performed on peripheral blood of monozygotic twin pairs concordant or discordant for inflammatory bowel disease. Smoking habits were recorded for all twin pairs, with individuals classified as current, former or never smokers. Receptor libraries were prepared by 5' RACE. The input for every TCR library was 3,500 to 4,000 ng of total RNA. For each sample, cDNA was synthesized in eight separate reactions using SMARTScribe reverse transcriptase. During cDNA synthesis, unique molecular identifiers containing a 6-nucleotide sample barcode were introduced by template switching. Amplification of TCRalpha and TCRbeta cDNA involved two nested PCRs of approximately 17 and 9 cycles, and each PCR was followed by bead purification. Before amplification, the cDNA was both treated with uracil DNA-glycosylase and purified with the QIAquick PCR purification kit. The second PCR was the step at which Illumina TruSeq-compatible adapters and sample-specific barcodes were added. Library quality and concentration were checked on TapeStation and Qubit, and libraries were pooled at about 5 ng each. Pooled libraries were sequenced on an Illumina HiSeq2500 single-index Rapid Run with 2 x 100 bp reads and custom sequencing primers. As for the authors' bioinformatics: UMI-based consensus assembly with MiGEC version 1.2.6 was used to correct PCR and sequencing errors. MiXCR version 2.1.1 handled V(D)J alignment, clonotype assembly and CDR3 extraction. Gene usage, clonotype sharing and MAIT/NKT TCR abundance were normalised by analysing the top 1000, 10 000 and 20 000 clonotypes per sample. Diversity was computed as the inverse Simpson index with the vegan R package after downsampling to 27 000 UMIs. Paired Mann-Whitney U tests were applied to discordant twin pairs, and Benjamini-Hochberg correction was used for multiple testing. TCRdb reprocessed the public reads and reports one entry per CDR3 protein sequence, without DNA. TCRdb assigned the V and J calls; the authors' analysis was not used. The table kept for this sample lists some 450,000 distinct CDR3 sequences. The biggest ten clones account for about 2.6% of the sample.

The chain is made from TRBV4-2 and TRBJ1-1; no DNA is available, so the TRBD1 call from TCRdb remains unchecked. The receptor's source is a human donor with ulcerative colitis or Crohn's disease, or a healthy co-twin of an affected twin (not recorded which). The sequenced sample consisted of blood. The CDR3 amino acid sequence is: CASSQAGTGESEAFF.